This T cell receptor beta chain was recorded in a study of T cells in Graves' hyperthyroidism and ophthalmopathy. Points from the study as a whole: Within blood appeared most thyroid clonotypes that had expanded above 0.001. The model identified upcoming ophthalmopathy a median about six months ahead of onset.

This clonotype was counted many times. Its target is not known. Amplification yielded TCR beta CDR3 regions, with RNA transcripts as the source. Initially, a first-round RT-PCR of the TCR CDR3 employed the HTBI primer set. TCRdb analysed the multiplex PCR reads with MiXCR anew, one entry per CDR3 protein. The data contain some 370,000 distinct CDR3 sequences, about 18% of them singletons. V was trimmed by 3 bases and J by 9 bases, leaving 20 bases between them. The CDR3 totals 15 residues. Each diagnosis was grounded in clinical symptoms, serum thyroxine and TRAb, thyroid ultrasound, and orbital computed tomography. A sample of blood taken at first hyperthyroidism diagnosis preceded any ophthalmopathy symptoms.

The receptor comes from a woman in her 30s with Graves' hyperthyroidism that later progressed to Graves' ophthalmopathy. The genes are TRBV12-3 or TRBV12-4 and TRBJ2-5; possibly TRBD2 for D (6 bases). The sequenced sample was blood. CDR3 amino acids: CASSFSRGGSRAQYF. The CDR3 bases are TGTGCCAGCAGTTTTAGCCGAGGAGGGTCCCGGGCCCAGTACTTC.